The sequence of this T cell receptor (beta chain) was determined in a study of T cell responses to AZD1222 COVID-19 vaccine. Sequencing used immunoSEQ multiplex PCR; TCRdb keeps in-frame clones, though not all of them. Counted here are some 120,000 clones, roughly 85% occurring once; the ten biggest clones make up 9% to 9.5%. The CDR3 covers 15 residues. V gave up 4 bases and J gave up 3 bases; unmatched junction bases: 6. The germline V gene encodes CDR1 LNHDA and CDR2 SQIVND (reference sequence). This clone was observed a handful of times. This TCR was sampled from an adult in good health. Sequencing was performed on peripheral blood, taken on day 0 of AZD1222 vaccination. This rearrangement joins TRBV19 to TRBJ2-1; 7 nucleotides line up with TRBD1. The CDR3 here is CASSTRQGNYNEQFF. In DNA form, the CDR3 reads TGTGCCAGTAGTACAAGACAGGGTAACTACAATGAGCAGTTCTTC.